These T cell receptor beta chains were read from a single sample in a study of T cell changes during pregnancy in multiple sclerosis. Produced via immunoSEQ multiplex PCR; TCRdb's table is partial and in-frame only. The sample consists of tens of thousands of clones, 75% to 95% of them appearing once. Sequencing was performed on CD4+ T cells from peripheral blood mononuclear cells, taken in the second trimester of pregnancy. These receptors all stem from a female donor with multiple sclerosis, enrolled in a pregnancy study. Each CDR3 is given with its conserved first and last residue. D genes are given only for firm matches. Clone size appears in some rows only: once, few, many, or a class for an expanded clone.

CDR3 length,D gene,J gene,clone size,V gene,CDR3 protein,CDR3 DNA
14,TRBD1,TRBJ1-5,NA,TRBV2,CASRDRGRNQPQHF,TGTGCCAGCAGGGACAGGGGGCGGAATCAGCCCCAGCATTTT
18,NA,TRBJ1-1,NA,TRBV9,CASSVDGTKLWVNTEAFF,TGTGCCAGCAGCGTAGATGGGACAAAGTTATGGGTGAACACTGAAGCTTTCTTT
14,TRBD2,TRBJ2-2,NA,TRBV29-1,CSVDVAGGTGELFF,TGCAGCGTTGATGTTGCGGGAGGCACCGGGGAGCTGTTTTTT
14,NA,TRBJ1-5,NA,TRBV7-9,CASSLSRGNQPQHF,TGTGCCAGCAGCTTATCCAGGGGTAATCAGCCCCAGCATTTT
14,NA,TRBJ1-1,NA,TRBV11-1,CASSRRRGNTEAFF,TGTGCCAGCAGCCGTCGGCGGGGGAACACTGAAGCTTTCTTT
14,TRBD1,TRBJ2-5,NA,TRBV10-3,CAAARQGDQETQYF,TGTGCCGCGGCCCGACAGGGGGATCAAGAGACCCAGTACTTC
15,TRBD2,TRBJ2-1,NA,TRBV4-1,CASSQLAGAINEQFF,TGCGCCAGCAGCCAGTTAGCGGGGGCAATTAATGAGCAGTTCTTC
13,NA,TRBJ2-5,NA,TRBV29-1,CRNRDSRWKTQYF,TGCAGGAATCGGGACTCCCGATGGAAGACCCAGTACTTC
13,TRBD1,TRBJ1-2,NA,TRBV6-5,CASSRQGAGGYTF,TGTGCCAGCAGTCGCCAGGGGGCTGGAGGCTACACCTTC
15,NA,TRBJ1-5,NA,TRBV19,CASSIDRGGGQPQHF,TGTGCCAGTAGTATAGATCGGGGAGGGGGACAGCCCCAGCATTTT
15,TRBD1,TRBJ2-5,NA,TRBV11-2,CASSPSGGGRQTQYF,TGTGCCAGCAGCCCGTCAGGGGGCGGTCGGCAGACCCAGTACTTC
19,TRBD2,TRBJ2-1,NA,TRBV4-1,CASSQELLAGGFYGGEQFF,TGCGCCAGCAGCCAAGAATTGCTAGCGGGAGGGTTTTACGGCGGTGAGCAGTTCTTC
15,TRBD2,TRBJ2-2,NA,TRBV7-3,CASSSGRLNTGELFF,TGTGCCAGCAGCTCCGGGAGGCTGAACACCGGGGAGCTGTTTTTT
15,TRBD2,TRBJ2-7,once,TRBV7-9,CASSFGVAGGYEQYF,TGTGCCAGCAGCTTCGGAGTAGCGGGAGGGTACGAGCAGTACTTC
16,TRBD1,TRBJ1-4,NA,TRBV15,CATSRGDRGLNEKLFF,TGTGCCACCAGCAGAGGGGACAGGGGACTTAATGAAAAACTGTTTTTT
19,TRBD1,TRBJ1-5,NA,TRBV7-8,CASSLRPTGQGASNQPQHF,TGTGCCAGCAGCTTAAGACCCACCGGGCAGGGGGCTAGCAATCAGCCCCAGCATTTT
16,TRBD2,TRBJ2-1,NA,TRBV12-5,CASVTPGLAGLNEQFF,TGTGCTAGTGTGACCCCGGGACTAGCGGGACTCAATGAGCAGTTCTTC
15,TRBD2,TRBJ2-7,NA,TRBV28,CASTPSAGGPYEQYF,TGTGCCAGCACTCCCTCAGCGGGAGGGCCTTACGAGCAGTACTTC
13,TRBD1,TRBJ2-1,NA,TRBV11-2,CASSSDRENEQFF,TGTGCCAGCAGCTCCGACAGGGAAAATGAGCAGTTCTTC
14,TRBD1,TRBJ1-2,NA,TRBV5-5,CASSLTGGNYGYTF,TGTGCCAGCAGCTTGACAGGGGGTAACTATGGCTACACCTTC
16,NA,TRBJ2-1,NA,TRBV6-5,CASSSNIGSSYNEQFF,TGTGCCAGCAGTTCGAATATCGGGAGCTCCTACAATGAGCAGTTCTTC
14,TRBD2,TRBJ2-7,NA,TRBV5-5,CASSFSGSTHEQYF,TGTGCCAGCAGCTTTAGCGGGAGTACCCACGAGCAGTACTTC
14,TRBD1,TRBJ1-6,once,TRBV5-6,CASLGQGLNSPLHF,TGTGCGAGCCTGGGACAGGGCCTAAATTCACCCCTCCACTTT
14,NA,TRBJ1-1,NA,TRBV7-8,CASSLGSVGGEAFF,TGTGCCAGCAGCTTAGGGAGCGTTGGGGGGGAAGCTTTCTTT
17,TRBD2,TRBJ2-1,NA,TRBV5-1,CASSSPGWGLTNNEQFF,TGCGCCAGCAGCTCCCCAGGGTGGGGACTAACGAACAATGAGCAGTTCTTC
14,TRBD1,TRBJ2-2,NA,TRBV28,CASRGQGRSGELFF,TGTGCCAGCAGGGGACAGGGGCGAAGCGGGGAGCTGTTTTTT
16,TRBD2,TRBJ2-7,once,TRBV9,CASSPRGAGGEYEQYF,TGTGCCAGCAGCCCTCGTGGAGCGGGGGGCGAGTACGAGCAGTACTTC
17,NA,TRBJ2-2,NA,TRBV13,CASSVWGLFANTGELFF,TGTGCCAGCAGCGTATGGGGACTCTTCGCGAACACCGGGGAGCTGTTTTTT
15,NA,TRBJ1-5,once,TRBV18,CASSPLGARNQPQHF,TGTGCCAGCTCACCATTGGGGGCCCGCAATCAGCCCCAGCATTTT
16,NA,TRBJ2-1,NA,TRBV27,CASSSRTINSYNEQFF,TGTGCCAGCAGTTCCCGGACTATAAATTCCTACAATGAGCAGTTCTTC
17,TRBD2,TRBJ2-1,NA,TRBV14,CASSPGTSGRARNEQFF,TGTGCCAGCAGCCCCGGGACTAGCGGGAGGGCCAGGAATGAGCAGTTCTTC
16,TRBD2,TRBJ2-1,NA,TRBV10-2,CASISGDYPTSMRQFF,TGCGCCAGCATTTCGGGGGACTACCCGACCTCCATGCGGCAGTTCTTC
13,NA,TRBJ1-1,NA,TRBV6-4,CASSLKRNTEAFF,TGTGCCAGCAGTCTCAAGAGAAACACTGAAGCTTTCTTT
15,TRBD2,TRBJ2-1,NA,TRBV28,CASSLSASGGNEQFF,TGTGCCAGCAGTTTATCGGCTAGCGGTGGGAATGAGCAGTTCTTC
18,TRBD2,TRBJ2-6,NA,TRBV5-4,CASSPPRGGFSGANVLTF,TGTGCCAGCAGCCCCCCCCGGGGGGGTTTCTCTGGGGCCAACGTCCTGACTTTC
15,NA,TRBJ1-1,once,TRBV28,CASSRGGGGNTEAFF,TGTGCCAGCAGCCGCGGCGGCGGGGGCAACACTGAAGCTTTCTTT
13,NA,TRBJ1-6,NA,TRBV7-2,CASSSVWNSPLHF,TGTGCCAGCAGCTCGGTCTGGAATTCACCCCTCCACTTT
14,NA,TRBJ1-1,few,TRBV9,CASSVATLGTEAFF,TGTGCCAGCAGCGTAGCCACCCTCGGCACTGAAGCTTTCTTT
15,NA,TRBJ2-2,NA,TRBV7-3,CASSLSIGNTGELFF,TGTGCCAGCAGCTTGTCTATCGGGAACACCGGGGAGCTGTTTTTT
18,TRBD2,TRBJ2-2,NA,TRBV4-3,CASSQALGLDLSGGELFF,TGCGCCAGCAGCCAAGCCCTGGGACTAGATCTTTCTGGGGGGGAGCTGTTTTTT
16,TRBD1,TRBJ1-2,NA,TRBV5-1,CASHWGTGGPSYGYTF,TGCGCCAGCCACTGGGGGACAGGGGGCCCCAGCTATGGCTACACCTTC
11,NA,TRBJ2-5,once,TRBV29-1,CSVRGGETQYF,TGCAGCGTCCGCGGCGGAGAGACCCAGTACTTC
16,NA,TRBJ2-1,NA,TRBV5-1,CASSLANGGPYNEQFF,TGCGCCAGCAGCTTGGCCAACGGGGGACCCTACAATGAGCAGTTCTTC
16,TRBD1,TRBJ2-2,NA,TRBV14,CASSVGTVSNTGELFF,TGTGCCAGCAGCGTCGGGACAGTTTCGAACACCGGGGAGCTGTTTTTT
14,NA,TRBJ1-1,NA,TRBV11-3,CASSSPRVAGEAFF,TGTGCCAGCAGCTCCCCCCGGGTGGCCGGAGAAGCTTTCTTT
14,NA,TRBJ1-2,NA,TRBV14,CASSQAAGSHGYTF,TGTGCCAGCAGCCAAGCCGCAGGGTCCCATGGCTACACCTTC
13,TRBD2,TRBJ2-7,NA,TRBV7-3,CASSLAGGYEQYF,TGTGCCAGCAGCTTAGCGGGAGGGTACGAGCAGTACTTC
15,TRBD1,TRBJ1-2,NA,TRBV6-4,CASSVQGGPNYGYTF,TGTGCCAGCAGTGTACAGGGGGGACCTAACTATGGCTACACCTTC
14,TRBD1,TRBJ1-1,NA,TRBV7-6,CASSTRGQGAEAFF,TGTGCCAGCAGCACGCGGGGACAGGGGGCTGAAGCTTTCTTT
17,NA,TRBJ1-6,NA,TRBV4-1,CASSQDPASSYNSPLHF,TGCGCCAGCAGCCAAGATCCTGCTAGCTCCTATAATTCACCCCTCCACTTT
12,NA,TRBJ2-7,NA,TRBV2,CASRRNSYEQYF,TGTGCCAGCAGGCGCAACTCCTACGAGCAGTACTTC
15,NA,TRBJ1-2,NA,TRBV5-1,CASSQTSGQQGGYTF,TGCGCCAGCAGCCAGACCTCTGGACAGCAAGGGGGCTACACCTTC
18,TRBD1,TRBJ1-2,NA,TRBV5-6,CASSLFLIARTGSFGYTF,TGTGCCAGCAGCTTGTTTCTTATCGCAAGGACAGGATCGTTCGGCTACACCTTC
16,TRBD2,TRBJ2-2,NA,TRBV4-2,CASSQNVAGGAGELFF,TGTGCCAGCAGCCAGAATGTAGCGGGAGGCGCCGGGGAGCTGTTTTTT